The clone carrying this T cell receptor beta chain turned up a few times. CDR1 is KGHDR, CDR2 SFDVKD, per germline. This CDR3 has 18 residues. Losses at the gene ends were 4 bases for V and 2 bases for J; bases not matched to a gene: 9. The entry originates in a study of blood T cell repertoires in COVID-19. Profiling relied on immunoSEQ multiplex PCR, and the TCRdb table lists in-frame clones only, not all of them. Of 25,000 to 35,000 clones detected, roughly 85% appear once; the ten largest clones hold about 6.1%. The source is a man aged 55 to 70 with active COVID-19. Sequences were obtained from peripheral blood. J is TRBJ1-5 and V is TRBV24-1; 11 bases fit TRBD1. The CDR3 loop reads CATSDGGQGAHGNQPQHF. Written as DNA, the CDR3 is TGTGCCACCAGTGACGGTGGACAGGGGGCCCATGGCAATCAGCCCCAGCATTTT.